This T cell receptor (beta chain) originates from a study of identical twins. Germline values: CDR1 SGHTA, CDR2 FQGNSA. The length of the CDR3 is 17 residues. V gave up 8 bases and J gave up 2 bases; unmatched junction bases: 12. This clonotype was seen ten or more times. TCRdb itself ran the 5' RACE reads through MiXCR, one entry per CDR3 protein. The data hold under 300,000 distinct CDR3 sequences, with approximately 7.1% observed a single time. These data are also associated with another study on T cells expressing NK-cell markers. This second study notes: Most of the eight sequenced donors tested HCMV-seropositive; one tested seronegative. As a fraction of CD8+ T cells, dominant NKG2C+ clonotypes reached about 1.0-7.5% in six donors. For four donors, these clonotypes were likewise the leading ones in the CD3+CD56-NKG2C+ fraction.

The sample was CD8+ T cells sorted from blood. The sequence was collected from a woman under 30 in good health. The chain recombines TRBV7-2 with TRBJ2-3, with 11 bases aligning to TRBD2. CDR3: CASGGTSGRHYTDTQYF. CDR3 coding DNA: TGTGCCAGCGGGGGGACTAGCGGAAGACACTACACAGATACGCAGTATTTT.